Sequencing of this TCR beta chain was carried out in a study of blood T cell repertoires in COVID-19. Method: immunoSEQ multiplex PCR; TCRdb's copy keeps in-frame clones and lacks some. The sample yields roughly 300,000 clones, roughly 87% seen once. V dropped 8 bases and J dropped 6; count of bases not matched to a gene: 6. This CDR3 comprises 12 residues. The germline CDR1 and CDR2 sequences are SGHRS and YFSETQ. The source is a man between 18 and 35 years old with active or convalescent COVID-19. Sequencing was carried out using peripheral blood. V is TRBV5-1 and J is TRBJ2-7; TRBD1 matches at 9 bases. CDR3 sequence: CASGGTGSEQYF. The DNA for the CDR3 is TGCGCCAGTGGTGGGACAGGGTCCGAGCAGTACTTC.